Detailed here is one T cell receptor beta chain. These data originate in a study of cytomegalovirus exposure and HLA in healthy donors. Turning to the study itself: Most donors, less than 85% of more than 300 genotyped, fell in the Caucasian-associated ancestry cluster.

PCR employed 60 Vbeta and 13 Jbeta primers. TCRdb's table, derived via immunoSEQ multiplex PCR, lists solely in-frame clones and lacks some. Among approximately 280,000 clones listed, about 90% were seen once. After removal of 4 bases from V and 0 bases from J, the junction contained 2 bases not matched to a gene. CDR3 length: 15 residues. Germline CDR1 and CDR2: LGHNA and YNFKEQ. The TCR comes from a woman younger than 30 in good health and CMV-seronegative. The chain couples TRBV4-2 to TRBJ2-2; 7 bases match TRBD1. Sample: PBMCs. CDR3 nucleotide sequence: TGTGCCAGCAGCCTGGGACAGCCGAACACCGGGGAGCTGTTTTTT. Protein product: CASSLGQPNTGELFF.